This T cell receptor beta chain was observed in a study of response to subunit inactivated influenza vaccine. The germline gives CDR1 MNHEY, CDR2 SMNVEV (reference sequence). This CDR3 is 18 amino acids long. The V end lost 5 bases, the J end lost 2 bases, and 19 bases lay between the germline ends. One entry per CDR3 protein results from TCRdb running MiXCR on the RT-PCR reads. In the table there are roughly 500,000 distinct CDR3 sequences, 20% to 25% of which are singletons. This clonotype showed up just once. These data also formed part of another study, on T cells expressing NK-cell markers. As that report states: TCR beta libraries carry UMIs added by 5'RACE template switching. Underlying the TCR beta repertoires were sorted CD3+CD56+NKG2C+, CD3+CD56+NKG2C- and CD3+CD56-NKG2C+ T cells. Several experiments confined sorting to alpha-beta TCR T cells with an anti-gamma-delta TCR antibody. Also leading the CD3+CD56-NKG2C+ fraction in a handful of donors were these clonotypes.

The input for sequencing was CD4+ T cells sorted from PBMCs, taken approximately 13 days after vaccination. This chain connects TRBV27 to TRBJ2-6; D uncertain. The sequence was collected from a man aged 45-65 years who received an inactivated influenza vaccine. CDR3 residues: CASSPRLRQRPGANVLTF. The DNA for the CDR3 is TGTGCCAGCAGTCCCCGGTTACGGCAGAGACCTGGGGCCAACGTCCTGACTTTC.